This record looks at one TCR beta chain sequence and its context. These data originate in a study of T-cell reconstitution after alpha-beta-depleted transplantation in children. Germline V gives CDR1 MNHEY, CDR2 SMNVEV (reference sequence). There are 16 residues in the CDR3. Trimming left V 0 bases short and J 2 bases short, with 11 bases between. TCRbeta library construction was performed incorporating unique molecular identifiers. TCRdb re-called the PCR reads through MiXCR, storing one row per CDR3 protein. The table includes some 500,000 distinct CDR3 sequences, approximately 20% detected once. The sequencing here drew on PBMCs from the stem cell graft donor, taken from the stem cell graft. The chain recombines TRBV27 with TRBJ1-5; a possible D gene is TRBD1 (5 bases). This clonotype was obtained from a human donor who donated a stem cell graft to a child with acute lymphoblastic leukemia. CDR3 region: CASSLSRGAGNQPQHF. CDR3 coding DNA: TGTGCCAGCAGTTTATCGAGAGGGGCTGGCAATCAGCCCCAGCATTTT.